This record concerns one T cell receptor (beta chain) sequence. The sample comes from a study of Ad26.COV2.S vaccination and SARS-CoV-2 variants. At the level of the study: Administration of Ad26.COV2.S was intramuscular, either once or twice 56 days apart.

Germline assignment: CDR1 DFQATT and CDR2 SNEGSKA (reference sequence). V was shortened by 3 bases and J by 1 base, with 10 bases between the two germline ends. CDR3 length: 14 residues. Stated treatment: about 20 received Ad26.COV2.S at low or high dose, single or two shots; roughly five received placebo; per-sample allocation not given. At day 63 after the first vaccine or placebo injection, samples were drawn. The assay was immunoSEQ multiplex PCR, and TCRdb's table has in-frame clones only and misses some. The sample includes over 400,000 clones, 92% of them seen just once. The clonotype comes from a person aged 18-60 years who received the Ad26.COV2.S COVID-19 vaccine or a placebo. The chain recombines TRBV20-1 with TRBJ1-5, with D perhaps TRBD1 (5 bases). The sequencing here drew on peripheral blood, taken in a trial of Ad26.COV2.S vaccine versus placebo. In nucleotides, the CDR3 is TGCAGTGCTAGTCGGCCAGGGAGCAATCAGCCCCAGCATTTT. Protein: CSASRPGSNQPQHF.